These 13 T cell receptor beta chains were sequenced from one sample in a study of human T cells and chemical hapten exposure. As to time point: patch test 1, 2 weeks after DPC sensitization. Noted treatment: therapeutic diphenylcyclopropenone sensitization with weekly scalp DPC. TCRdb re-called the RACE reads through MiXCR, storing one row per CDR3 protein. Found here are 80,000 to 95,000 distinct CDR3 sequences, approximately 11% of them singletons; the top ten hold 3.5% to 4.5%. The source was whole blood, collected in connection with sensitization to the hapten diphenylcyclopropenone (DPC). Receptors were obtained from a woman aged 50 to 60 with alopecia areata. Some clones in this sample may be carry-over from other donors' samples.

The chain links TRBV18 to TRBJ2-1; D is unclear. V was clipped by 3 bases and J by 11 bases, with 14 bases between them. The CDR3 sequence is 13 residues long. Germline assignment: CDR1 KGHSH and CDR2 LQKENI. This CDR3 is CASSPSADRQQFF. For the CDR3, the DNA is TGTGCCAGCTCACCTTCGGCAGATAGACAGCAGTTCTTC.

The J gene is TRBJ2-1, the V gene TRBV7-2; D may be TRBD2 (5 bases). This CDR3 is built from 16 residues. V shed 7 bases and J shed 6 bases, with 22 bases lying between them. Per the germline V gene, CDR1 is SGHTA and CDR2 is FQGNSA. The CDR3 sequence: CASNFERVGRINEQFF. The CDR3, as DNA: TGTGCCAGCAATTTCGAGAGGGTTGGCAGAATCAATGAGCAGTTCTTC.

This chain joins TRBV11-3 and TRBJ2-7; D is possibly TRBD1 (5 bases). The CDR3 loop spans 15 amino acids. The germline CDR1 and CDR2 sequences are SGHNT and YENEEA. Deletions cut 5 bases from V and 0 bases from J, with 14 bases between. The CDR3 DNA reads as TGTGCCAGCAGCCGCGGCTCAGGGCCCTCCTACGAGCAGTACTTC. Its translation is CASSRGSGPSYEQYF.

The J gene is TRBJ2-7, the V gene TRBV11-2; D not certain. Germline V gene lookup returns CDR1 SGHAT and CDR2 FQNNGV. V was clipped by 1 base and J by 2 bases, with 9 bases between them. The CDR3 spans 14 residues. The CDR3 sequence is CASSLVGQTYEQYF. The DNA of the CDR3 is TGTGCCAGCAGCTTAGTAGGTCAGACCTACGAGCAGTACTTC.

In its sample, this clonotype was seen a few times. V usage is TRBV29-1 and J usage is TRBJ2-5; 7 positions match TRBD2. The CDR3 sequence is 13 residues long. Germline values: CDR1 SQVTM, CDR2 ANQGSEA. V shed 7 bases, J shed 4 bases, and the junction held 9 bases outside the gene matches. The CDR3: CSATWASGETQYF. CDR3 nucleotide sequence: TGCAGCGCAACTTGGGCTAGCGGAGAGACCCAGTACTTC.

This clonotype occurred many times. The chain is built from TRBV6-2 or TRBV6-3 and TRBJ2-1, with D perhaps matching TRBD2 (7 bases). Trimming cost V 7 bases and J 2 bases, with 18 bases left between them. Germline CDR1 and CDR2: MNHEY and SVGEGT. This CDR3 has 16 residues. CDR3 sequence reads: CASTPRGAGTYNEQFF. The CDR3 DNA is TGTGCCAGCACCCCACGGGGGGCCGGGACCTACAATGAGCAGTTCTTC.

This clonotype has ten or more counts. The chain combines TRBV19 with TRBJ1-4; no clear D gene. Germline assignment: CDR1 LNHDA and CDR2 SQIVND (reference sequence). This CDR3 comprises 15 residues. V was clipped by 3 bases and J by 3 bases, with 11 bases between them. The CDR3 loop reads CASSIPWGANEKLFF. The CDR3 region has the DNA TGTGCCAGTAGTATTCCGTGGGGAGCTAATGAAAAACTGTTTTTT.

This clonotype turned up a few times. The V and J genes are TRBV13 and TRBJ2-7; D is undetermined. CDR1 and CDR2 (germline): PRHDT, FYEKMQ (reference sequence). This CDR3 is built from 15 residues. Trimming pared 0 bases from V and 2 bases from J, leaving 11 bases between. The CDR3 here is CASSLGGTGPYEQYF. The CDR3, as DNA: TGTGCCAGCAGCTTAGGCGGTACTGGCCCCTACGAGCAGTACTTC.

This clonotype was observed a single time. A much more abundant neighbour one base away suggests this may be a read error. The DNA for the CDR3 is TGTGCCTGCTATCTTACAGGGGCCAACTATGGCTACACCTTC. Protein sequence: CACYLTGANYGYTF. The V gene is TRBV30, the J gene TRBJ1-2, with 7 bases matching TRBD1. The trim removed 6 bases at V and 2 bases at J, leaving 9 bases unmatched. The germline gives CDR1 GTSNPN, CDR2 SVGIG (reference sequence). The CDR3 runs to 14 residues.

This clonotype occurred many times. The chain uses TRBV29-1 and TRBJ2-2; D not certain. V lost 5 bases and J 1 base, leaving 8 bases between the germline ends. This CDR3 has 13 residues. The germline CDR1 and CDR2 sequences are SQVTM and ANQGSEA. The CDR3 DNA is TGCAGCGTTCCAGGACGGAACACCGGGGAGCTGTTTTTT. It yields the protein CSVPGRNTGELFF.

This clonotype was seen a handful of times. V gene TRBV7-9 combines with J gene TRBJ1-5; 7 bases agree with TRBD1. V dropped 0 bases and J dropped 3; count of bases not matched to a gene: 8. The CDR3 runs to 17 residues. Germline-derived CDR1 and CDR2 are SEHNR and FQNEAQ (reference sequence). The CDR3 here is CASSLAGRGGPNQPQHF. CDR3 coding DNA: TGTGCCAGCAGCTTAGCGGGCAGGGGGGGCCCCAATCAGCCCCAGCATTTT.

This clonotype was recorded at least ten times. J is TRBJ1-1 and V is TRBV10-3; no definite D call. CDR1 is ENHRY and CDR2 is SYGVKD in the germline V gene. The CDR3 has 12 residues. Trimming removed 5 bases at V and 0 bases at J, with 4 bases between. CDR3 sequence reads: CAISSMNTEAFF. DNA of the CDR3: TGTGCCATCAGTTCTATGAACACTGAAGCTTTCTTT.

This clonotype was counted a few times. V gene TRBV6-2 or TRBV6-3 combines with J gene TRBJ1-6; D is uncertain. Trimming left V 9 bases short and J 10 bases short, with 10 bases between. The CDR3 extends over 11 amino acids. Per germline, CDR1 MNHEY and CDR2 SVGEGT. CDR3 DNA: TGTGCCAGACCCCCCCCCTCACCCCTCCACTTT. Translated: CARPPPSPLHF.